These 19 T cell receptor beta chains originate from one sample sequenced in a study of beta chain features in type 1 diabetes. The study reverse transcribed the entire isolated RNA, so it sequenced expressed TCRB transcripts. Measured with immunoSEQ multiplex PCR; TCRdb has only the in-frame clones, and not every one. The data show 300,000 to 350,000 clones, about 14% seen once. The specimen sequenced was central memory CD4+ T cells from blood. The receptors stem from a man under 40 in good health.

The chain links TRBV5-4 to TRBJ2-3; 9 nucleotides align to TRBD2. Germline CDR1 SGHNT, CDR2 YYREEE (reference sequence). The CDR3 is made up of 16 amino acids. V shed 4 bases and J 0 bases; nucleotides not matched to a gene: 6. CDR3 in DNA: TGTGCCAGCAGCCGTGCTAGCGGGGCAAGCACAGATACGCAGTATTTT. Residues: CASSRASGASTDTQYF.

The chain links TRBV27 to TRBJ2-2; 8 bases agree with TRBD1. Germline V gene lookup returns CDR1 MNHEY and CDR2 SMNVEV (reference sequence). After removal of 6 bases from V and 4 bases from J, the junction contained 10 bases not matched to a gene. The CDR3 covers 16 residues. The CDR3 DNA reads as TGTGCCAGCAGGCCCAGGGGGCCAGCGGTCACCGGGGAGCTGTTTTTT. Encoded protein: CASRPRGPAVTGELFF.

V usage is TRBV11-2 and J usage is TRBJ2-5, with D perhaps matching TRBD2 (5 bases). Germline CDR1 SGHAT, CDR2 FQNNGV. Trimming removed 7 bases at V and 1 base at J, with 16 bases between. The CDR3 covers 15 residues. CDR3 amino acids: CASTNSRAGQETQYF. The DNA of the CDR3 is TGTGCCAGCACCAACTCCCGGGCGGGCCAAGAGACCCAGTACTTC.

This clone was recorded a few times. This chain uses TRBV28 with TRBJ1-1; D is uncertain. V lost 4 bases, J lost 3 bases, and 6 bases lay in between. Looked up from germline, CDR1 is MDHEN and CDR2 is SYDVKM. CDR3 size: 12 residues. This CDR3 reads CASSSTHTEAFF. The CDR3 coding sequence is TGTGCCAGCAGTTCAACCCACACTGAAGCTTTCTTT.

This clone was observed a few times. The V gene is TRBV7-8, the J gene TRBJ2-3, with D unclear. Trimming removed 5 bases from V and 6 bases from J, with 9 bases in between. Germline V CDR1 and CDR2: SGHVS, FQNEAQ. This CDR3 has 12 amino acids. The chain's CDR3 is CASSPFADTQYF. CDR3 bases: TGTGCCAGCAGCCCCTTTGCGGATACGCAGTATTTT.

The chain recombines TRBV16 with TRBJ1-3; no clear D. CDR3 length equals 14 residues. Between the trimmed V and J ends, which lost 4 bases and 3 bases, there was a span of 10 bases. Germline V CDR1 and CDR2: KGHSY, FQNENV. The CDR3 region has the DNA TGTGCCAGCAGCCCGGACGGGGTTGGAAACACCATATATTTT. Translating gives CASSPDGVGNTIYF.

V usage is TRBV7-2 and J usage is TRBJ2-1; 13 bases line up with TRBD2. The CDR3 consists of 14 residues. V lost 1 base, J lost 11 bases, and 2 bases stayed unmatched. Germline assignment: CDR1 SGHTA and CDR2 FQGNSA. DNA for the CDR3: TGTGCCAGCAGCTTAGGTGGGACTAGCGGGAAGCAGTTCTTC. This encodes CASSLGGTSGKQFF.

The table lists this clone with a few counts. The chain combines TRBV4-3 with TRBJ1-2; TRBD1 is a possible D gene (5 bases). Per the germline V gene, CDR1 is LGHNA and CDR2 is YSLEER. V lost 3 bases and J lost 8, with 10 bases in between. CDR3 length: 12 amino acids. CDR3 coding DNA: TGCGCCAGCAGCCAGGACATTGGGGGCTACACCTTC. Amino acid sequence: CASSQDIGGYTF.

This clone was detected a few times. The gene calls are TRBV6-5 and TRBJ1-2; TRBD1 agrees at 8 bases. Germline V lookup: CDR1 MNHEY, CDR2 SVGAGI. The V segment lost 10 bases and the J segment 2 bases; nucleotides outside the gene matches: 6. This CDR3 spans 13 amino acids. The CDR3 sequence is CATRTGTNYGYTF. CDR3 sequence (DNA): TGTGCCACCCGGACAGGGACAAACTATGGCTACACCTTC.

The rearrangement uses TRBV29-1 and TRBJ1-2; D is uncertain. The germline gives CDR1 SQVTM, CDR2 ANQGSEA. V was shortened by 4 bases and J by 4 bases, with 10 bases between the two germline ends. The CDR3 is made up of 12 amino acids. In DNA form, the CDR3 reads TGCAGCGTTGGTAAGGAAGGCTATGGCTACACCTTC. Encoded protein: CSVGKEGYGYTF.

This clone was counted only a few times. CDR3 loop: CASSFDGNYGYTF. The CDR3, as DNA: TGTGCCAGCAGCTTCGACGGGAACTATGGCTACACCTTC. The chain uses TRBV7-8 and TRBJ1-2; D remains ambiguous. Trimming took off 3 bases at V and 2 bases at J, with 7 bases between the two ends. Germline CDR1 SGHVS, CDR2 FQNEAQ. The CDR3 is made up of 13 amino acids.

In its sample, this clone was seen many times. The rearrangement joins TRBV11-2 to TRBJ1-3; D is uncertain. Trimming pared 1 base from V and 10 bases from J, leaving 17 bases between. Germline lookup yields CDR1 SGHAT and CDR2 FQNNGV. The CDR3 is made up of 15 amino acids. Here the CDR3 reads CASSLAPGPLRTIYF. The DNA for the CDR3 is TGTGCCAGCAGCTTAGCGCCGGGCCCTCTTAGGACCATATATTTT.

A remark on this clone: This sample includes further DNA sequences coding for the same CDR3. This chain uses TRBV2 with TRBJ2-4; 10 nucleotides agree with TRBD1. Germline CDR1 SNHLY, CDR2 FYNNEI. Germline trimming cut 8 bases from V and 4 bases from J; bases unmatched to any gene: 2. CDR3 size: 13 residues. CDR3 coding DNA: TGTGCCAGCGACAGGGGGCGTAAAAACATTCAGTACTTC. It codes for CASDRGRKNIQYF. The full variable domain, with the rest looked up from reference TRBV2 and TRBJ2-4, is EPEVTQTPSHQVTQMGQEVILRCVPISNHLYFYWYRQILGQKVEFLVSFYNNEISEKSEIFDDQFSVERPDGSNFTLKIRSTKLEDSAMYFCASDRGRKNIQYFGAGTRLSVL.

The rearrangement joins TRBV7-7 to TRBJ2-7; D is perhaps TRBD1 or TRBD2 (6 bases each). The CDR3 totals 17 residues. V dropped 1 base and J dropped 0 bases, with 16 bases sitting between them. CDR1 is SSHAT and CDR2 is FNYEAQ in the germline V gene (reference sequence). CDR3 bases: TGTGCCAGCAGCTTAGAAGCCTCGGGGGCCTCCTCCTACGAGCAGTACTTC. Its protein is CASSLEASGASSYEQYF.

The chain joins TRBV7-3 to TRBJ1-1, with D unclear. The germline V gene encodes CDR1 SGHTA and CDR2 FQGTGA. CDR3 size: 13 residues. Deletions cut 5 bases from V and 3 bases from J, with 10 bases between. The CDR3 bases are TGTGCCAGCAGCCCATCTAGGGACACTGAAGCTTTCTTT. Protein: CASSPSRDTEAFF. The whole variable domain, remainder taken from reference TRBV7-3 and TRBJ1-1, is GAGVSQTPSNKVTEKGKYVELRCDPISGHTALYWYRQSLGQGPEFLIYFQGTGAADDSGLPNDRFFAVRPEGSVSTLKIQRTERGDSAVYLCASSPSRDTEAFFGQGTRLTVV.

The CDR3 here is CASSGAGSEQYF. The CDR3 bases are TGTGCCAGCAGTGGGGCGGGGAGCGAGCAGTACTTC. The chain joins TRBV2 to TRBJ2-7, with D possibly TRBD2 on 6 matching bases. The CDR3 is 12 residues long. With 4 bases removed from V and 6 bases from J, the gap between germline ends came to 10 bases. The germline V gene has CDR1 SNHLY and CDR2 FYNNEI.

The rearrangement joins TRBV18 to TRBJ1-4, with D maybe TRBD1 (5 bases). V was pared by 4 bases and J by 4 bases, with 19 bases between. The CDR3 runs to 17 residues. Germline V CDR1 and CDR2: KGHSH, LQKENI. In nucleotides, the CDR3 is TGTGCCAGCTCACGCACCGTACCCAGGGACTATAATGAAAAACTGTTTTTT. It translates to CASSRTVPRDYNEKLFF.

This clone was seen only a few times. The chain is built from TRBV6-5 and TRBJ1-1, with a tentative D call TRBD1 (5 bases). Germline V lookup: CDR1 MNHEY, CDR2 SVGAGI. V was shortened by 0 bases and J by 0 bases, with 8 bases between the two germline ends. The CDR3 length is 15 residues. The CDR3 is CASSYSRQMNTEAFF. The DNA for the CDR3 is TGTGCCAGCAGTTACTCTAGACAGATGAACACTGAAGCTTTCTTT.

This clone has a handful of counts. The sample holds other DNA sequences that translate to the same CDR3. The V and J genes are TRBV2 and TRBJ1-5, with D hard to call. In germline, CDR1 is SNHLY, CDR2 FYNNEI. V shed 1 base and J shed 6 bases, with 7 bases lying between them. The CDR3 has 13 residues. The CDR3 is CASSEGSAQPQHF. The CDR3 DNA is TGTGCCAGCAGTGAAGGGTCAGCTCAGCCCCAGCATTTT.